Listed here are 27 T cell receptor beta chains from one sample, sequenced in a study of T cells after yellow fever vaccination. TCRdb redid the calling of the 5' RACE reads with MiXCR, one entry per CDR3 protein. The repertoire includes about 510,000 distinct CDR3 sequences, 21% of them detected once, and 15% to 20% sits in the top ten. Source: PBMCs, taken 20 to 25 days after the first yellow fever vaccination. These receptors all come from a man aged 18 to 30 who received the YFV17D yellow fever vaccine.

This clonotype showed up just a few times. The chain combines TRBV10-3 with TRBJ2-7; D perhaps matches TRBD1 (5 bases). Trimming stripped 0 bases from V and 5 bases from J, with 11 bases between. The CDR3 length is 14 residues. CDR1 ENHRY and CDR2 SYGVKD come from the germline V gene. The CDR3 protein is CAISESTRVHEQYV. CDR3 in DNA: TGTGCCATCAGTGAGTCGACCAGGGTCCACGAGCAGTACGTC.

This clonotype has more than one count but fewer than ten. This chain connects TRBV7-2 to TRBJ2-3, with 9 bases lining up with TRBD2. The J segment lost 1 base and the V segment lost 1 base, leaving 3 bases of the junction unmatched. The CDR3 spans 16 residues. Germline CDR1 SGHTA, CDR2 FQGNSA. The CDR3 DNA follows: TGTGCCAGCAGCTTAGGATGGACTAGCGGCACAGATACGCAGTATTTT. This encodes CASSLGWTSGTDTQYF.

This clonotype was counted between two and nine times. The V gene is TRBV12-3 or TRBV12-4, the J gene TRBJ2-2; the D gene is possibly TRBD1 (5 bases). The CDR3 has 13 residues. V gave up 6 bases and J gave up 3 bases, with 8 bases separating them. The DNA of the CDR3 is TGTGCCAGCAGGCGACAGTACACCGGGGAGCTGTTTTTT. Amino acids: CASRRQYTGELFF.

In this sample, this clonotype turned up a few times. The gene calls are TRBV25-1 and TRBJ2-1, with 15 positions matching TRBD2. The CDR3 has 18 residues. The germline gives CDR1 MGHDK, CDR2 SYGVNS. J lost 8 bases, V lost 2 bases, and 10 bases had no gene match. This chain's CDR3 is CASSENRGTSGGLDEQFF. CDR3 nucleotides: TGTGCCAGCAGTGAAAATAGAGGGACTAGCGGGGGGTTGGATGAGCAGTTCTTC.

J is TRBJ2-1 and V is TRBV4-1; TRBD2 matches 8 bases. Germline lookup yields CDR1 MGHRA and CDR2 YSYEKL. The CDR3 consists of 14 residues. The J segment lost 8 bases and the V segment lost 4 bases, leaving 7 bases of the junction unmatched. The CDR3 loop reads CASSLAGLADEQFF. Here the CDR3 DNA reads TGCGCCAGCAGCCTCGCAGGACTAGCCGATGAGCAGTTCTTC.

This clonotype was detected only a few times. The V gene is TRBV20-1, the J gene TRBJ2-1, with 8 nucleotides matching TRBD1. From germline, CDR1 is DFQATT and CDR2 SNEGSKA (reference sequence). V was pared by 4 bases and J by 3 bases, with 2 bases of the junction left unmatched. The CDR3 consists of 13 residues. In DNA form, the CDR3 reads TGCAGTGCTAACAGGGGGAACTACAATGAGCAGTTCTTC. Protein: CSANRGNYNEQFF.

This clonotype showed up just a few times. The chain recombines TRBV12-3 or TRBV12-4 with TRBJ2-3, with 7 nucleotides matching TRBD2. With 7 bases clipped from V and 6 bases from J, the junction kept 1 base outside the gene matches. The CDR3 runs to 11 residues. The CDR3 reads CASKTSDTQYF. DNA of the CDR3: TGTGCCAGCAAGACTAGCGATACGCAGTATTTT.

The sample holds many counts of this clonotype. The CDR3 is CASSPIDSTDQFF. For the CDR3, the DNA is TGTGCCAGCAGCCCGATCGACTCCACCGACCAGTTCTTC. This chain links TRBV5-6 with TRBJ2-1; D gene uncertain. The V gene lost 4 bases and the J gene lost 13 bases, with 18 bases spanning the gap. Looked up from germline, CDR1 is SGHDT and CDR2 is YYEEEE. The CDR3 consists of 13 residues.

CDR3 in DNA: TGTGCCAGCAGAATGGGTCTGGCAATAGATGAAAAACTGTTTTTT. It encodes CASRMGLAIDEKLFF. The chain links TRBV12-3 or TRBV12-4 to TRBJ1-4; no clear D gene. Between the trimmed V and J ends, which lost 6 bases and 6 bases, there was a span of 17 bases. This CDR3 has 15 amino acids.

The gene calls are TRBV7-6 and TRBJ2-7; TRBD2 aligns across 8 bases. The germline V gene has CDR1 SGHVS and CDR2 FNYEAQ. The CDR3 is made up of 16 amino acids. With V trimmed by 6 bases and J by 0 bases, 10 bases remained unmatched. This chain's CDR3 is CASSPVAGMGSYEQYF. CDR3 DNA: TGTGCCAGCAGTCCTGTAGCGGGGATGGGCTCCTACGAGCAGTACTTC.

This clonotype has only a few counts. The chain joins TRBV5-1 to TRBJ2-7; D may be TRBD1 or TRBD2 (5 bases each). This CDR3 contains 14 residues. Trimming stripped 2 bases from V and 5 bases from J, with 14 bases between. Per the germline V gene, CDR1 is SGHRS and CDR2 is YFSETQ. CDR3 DNA sequence: TGCGCCAGCAGCTTCTCCGGGGCAGGGAACGAGCAGTACGTC. As protein: CASSFSGAGNEQYV.

The V call is TRBV20-1, the J call TRBJ2-5; 7 positions match TRBD1. Germline CDR1 DFQATT, CDR2 SNEGSKA (reference sequence). This CDR3 spans 13 amino acids. V was pared by 6 bases and J by 4 bases, with 8 bases of the junction left unmatched. Here the CDR3 DNA reads TGCAGTGCGAGACACGGGACAGTAGAGACCCAGTACTTC. Its protein is CSARHGTVETQYF.

This clonotype was detected only once. The rearrangement uses TRBV24-1 and TRBJ2-1; 10 bases map to TRBD1. CDR1 KGHDR and CDR2 SFDVKD come from the germline V gene. This CDR3 has 18 residues. Losses at the gene ends were 12 bases for V and 4 bases for J; bases not matched to a gene: 20. The CDR3 DNA reads as TGTGCCCCGAGCGGCGCGGTAGCGGGACAGGGGACTTACAATGAGCAGTTCTTC. Its protein product is CAPSGAVAGQGTYNEQFF.

The chain employs TRBV29-1 and TRBJ2-1; 7 bases are a match to TRBD1. CDR1 is SQVTM and CDR2 is ANQGSEA in the germline V gene. The V gene end was trimmed by 7 bases and the J gene end by 5 bases; junction bases not matched to a gene: 17. This CDR3 region has 16 residues. The DNA for the CDR3 is TGCAGCGGCCTCTCATCCGGGACAGCGAGACACAATGAGCAGTTCTTC. The encoded protein is CSGLSSGTARHNEQFF.

At least ten counts were recorded for this clonotype. Germline is not matched at one junction end, which may reflect a read error. This chain uses TRBV5-1 with TRBJ2-5; the D is unclear. The CDR3 loop spans 11 amino acids. Germline V gene lookup returns CDR1 SGHRS and CDR2 YFSETQ. CDR3 sequence reads: CASSLKETQYF. The DNA for the CDR3 is TGTGCCAGCAGCTTAAAAGAGACCCAGTACTTC.

CDR3 residues: CASSYNNNQPQHF. The CDR3 DNA reads as TGTGCCAGCAGTTACAACAACAATCAGCCCCAGCATTTT. This chain joins TRBV6-5 and TRBJ1-5; D remains ambiguous. Per germline, CDR1 MNHEY and CDR2 SVGAGI. This CDR3 is built from 13 residues. The V gene lost 2 bases and the J gene lost 3 bases, with 5 bases spanning the gap.

This clonotype was detected only a few times. This CDR3 reads CASSAANSNQPQHF. In DNA form, the CDR3 reads TGTGCCAGCAGTGCCGCCAACAGCAATCAGCCCCAGCATTTT. The chain combines TRBV2 with TRBJ1-5; the D is unclear. CDR3 length: 14 amino acids. Trimming pared 4 bases from V and 1 base from J, leaving 8 bases between. CDR1 is SNHLY, CDR2 FYNNEI, per germline.

This clonotype was recorded a few times. The J gene is TRBJ2-3, the V gene TRBV10-3, with 8 bases matching TRBD2. The ends lost 7 bases at V and 6 bases at J; junction bases unmatched: 6. CDR3 size: 13 residues. Per germline, CDR1 ENHRY and CDR2 SYGVKD. The CDR3: CAITGRAGDTQYF. In DNA, the CDR3 is TGTGCCATCACCGGGAGGGCGGGGGATACGCAGTATTTT.

V and J are TRBV7-9 and TRBJ2-5, with 7 bases that match TRBD2. Trimming took 5 bases from V and 5 from J; bases not matched to a gene: 17. This CDR3 spans 17 amino acids. Germline assignment: CDR1 SEHNR and CDR2 FQNEAQ (reference sequence). The CDR3 DNA is TGTGCCAGCAGCCAACTTGGGGCGGGGGATACGGGGGAGACCCAGTACTTC. It encodes CASSQLGAGDTGETQYF.

The V gene is TRBV12-3 or TRBV12-4, the J gene TRBJ2-2, with D tentatively TRBD1 (6 bases). The CDR3 has 18 residues. The germline V and J ends were trimmed by 4 bases and 4 bases, with 22 bases remaining between them. The CDR3 is CASSSPATAGTTTGELFF. The CDR3 nucleotides are TGTGCCAGCAGTTCCCCCGCAACCGCCGGGACAACCACCGGGGAGCTGTTTTTT.

V usage is TRBV12-3 or TRBV12-4 and J usage is TRBJ2-1; unclear D gene. V lost 3 bases, J lost 10 bases, and 7 bases lay in between. The CDR3 is 11 residues long. The chain's CDR3 is CASSLSREQFF. CDR3 DNA sequence: TGTGCCAGCAGTTTGTCTCGGGAGCAGTTCTTC.

J is TRBJ2-3 and V is TRBV12-3 or TRBV12-4; maybe TRBD1 (6 bases). The germline V and J ends were trimmed by 5 bases and 0 bases, with 12 bases remaining between them. This CDR3 is 15 amino acids long. The CDR3 loop is CASSRDKTSTDTQYF. The CDR3 DNA follows: TGTGCCAGCAGTCGGGACAAAACTAGCACAGATACGCAGTATTTT.

The chain combines TRBV3-1 with TRBJ2-3; D unresolved. With 11 bases removed from V and 2 bases from J, the gap between germline ends came to 20 bases. CDR1 LGHDT and CDR2 YNNKEL come from the germline V gene (reference sequence). This CDR3 is 15 amino acids long. CDR3 loop: CACCQEWKDTDTQYF. The CDR3, as DNA: TGTGCCTGCTGCCAAGAGTGGAAGGACACAGATACGCAGTATTTT.

V and J are TRBV5-1 and TRBJ2-5; D remains ambiguous. Germline V CDR1 and CDR2: SGHRS, YFSETQ. V shed 0 bases and J shed 5 bases, with 11 bases lying between them. The CDR3 has 14 amino acids. The CDR3, as DNA: TGCGCCAGCAGCTTGGGACTTTCTGGGGAGACCCAGTACTTC. It is translated as CASSLGLSGETQYF.

This clonotype has just a few counts. The chain has TRBV5-1 and TRBJ1-4; D remains ambiguous. The germline V and J ends were trimmed by 1 base and 7 bases, with 11 bases remaining between them. Per germline, CDR1 SGHRS and CDR2 YFSETQ. The CDR3 runs 14 residues. Here the CDR3 reads CASSLWGSGEKLFF. Here the CDR3 DNA reads TGCGCCAGCAGCTTGTGGGGTTCCGGTGAAAAACTGTTTTTT.

The chain couples TRBV4-2 to TRBJ1-2, with no clear D. Germline CDR1 and CDR2: LGHNA and YNFKEQ. Trimming took off 0 bases at V and 3 bases at J, with 14 bases between the two ends. The CDR3 totals 16 residues. The CDR3 protein is CASSQEITTVDYGYTF. The CDR3 nucleotides are TGTGCCAGCAGCCAAGAAATAACCACGGTCGACTATGGCTACACCTTC.

The rearrangement links TRBV4-1 to TRBJ2-2, with no clear D. Looked up from germline, CDR1 is MGHRA and CDR2 is YSYEKL. Trimming removed 3 bases at V and 4 bases at J, with 9 bases between. The CDR3 covers 14 residues. The CDR3 loop reads CASSHGRITGELFF. The DNA of the CDR3 is TGCGCCAGCAGCCACGGACGGATCACCGGGGAGCTGTTTTTT.